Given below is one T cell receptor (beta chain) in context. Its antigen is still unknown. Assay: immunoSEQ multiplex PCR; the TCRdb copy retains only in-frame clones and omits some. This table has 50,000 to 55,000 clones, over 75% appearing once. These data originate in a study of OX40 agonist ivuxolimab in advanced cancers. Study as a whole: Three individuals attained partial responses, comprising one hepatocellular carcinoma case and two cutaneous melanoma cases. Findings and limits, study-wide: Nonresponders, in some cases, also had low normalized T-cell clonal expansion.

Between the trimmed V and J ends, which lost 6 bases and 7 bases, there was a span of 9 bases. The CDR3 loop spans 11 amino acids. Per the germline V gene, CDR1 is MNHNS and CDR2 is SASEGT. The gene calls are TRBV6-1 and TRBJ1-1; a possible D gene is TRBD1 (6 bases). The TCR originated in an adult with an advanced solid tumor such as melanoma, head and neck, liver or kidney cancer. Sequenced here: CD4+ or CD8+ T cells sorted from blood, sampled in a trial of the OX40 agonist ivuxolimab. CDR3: CASRDSSEAFF. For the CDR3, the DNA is TGTGCCAGCAGGGACAGCAGTGAAGCTTTCTTT.